One and the same sample provided the 5 T cell receptor beta chains below, sequenced in a study of T cell repertoires in cytomegalovirus infection. TCRdb re-analysed the reads in MiXCR, keeping a single row per CDR3 protein. Here the sample spans approximately 750,000 distinct CDR3 sequences, about a third being singletons. The specimen was PBMCs. All receptors derive from a human donor in good health (CMV status not recorded). Some clones in this sample may be carry-over from other donors' samples.

This clonotype has at least ten counts. The genes are TRBV7-9 and TRBJ2-1; 11 bases agree with TRBD2. Germline trimming cut 5 bases from V and 4 bases from J; bases unmatched to any gene: 4. Germline loops: CDR1 SEHNR, CDR2 FQNEAQ (reference sequence). This CDR3 is built from 15 residues. The DNA for the CDR3 is TGTGCCAGCAGCGCCGGGACTAGCGGATACAATGAGCAGTTCTTC. It translates to CASSAGTSGYNEQFF.

The J gene is TRBJ1-5, the V gene TRBV20-1, with D perhaps TRBD1 (5 bases). Trimming removed 3 bases from V and 7 bases from J, with 19 bases in between. The length of the CDR3 is 15 residues. The germline V gene encodes CDR1 DFQATT and CDR2 SNEGSKA (reference sequence). The CDR3 spells CSARVAGGVKQPQHF. The CDR3 DNA follows: TGCAGTGCTAGGGTCGCCGGGGGGGTTAAACAGCCCCAGCATTTT.

The gene calls are TRBV27 and TRBJ1-5; 7 bases line up with TRBD1. In germline, CDR1 is MNHEY, CDR2 SMNVEV (reference sequence). This CDR3 comprises 17 residues. The trim removed 4 bases at V and 5 bases at J, leaving 14 bases unmatched. CDR3 in amino acids: CASSSARGPRADQPQHF. CDR3 DNA sequence: TGTGCCAGCAGTTCCGCGAGGGGGCCCCGGGCCGATCAGCCCCAGCATTTT.

V is TRBV7-8 and J is TRBJ2-1; 11 nucleotides match TRBD1. The J call is doubtful: the DNA matches TRBJ2-7 better. This CDR3 has 16 residues. Germline V gives CDR1 SGHVS, CDR2 FQNEAQ. The CDR3 here is CASSPRGDRGGKEQYF. The CDR3 coding sequence is TGTGCCAGCAGCCCTAGGGGGGACAGGGGGGGCAAGGAGCAGTACTTC.

J is TRBJ2-1 and V is TRBV19, with 8 bases identical to TRBD2. CDR3 size: 17 residues. Trimming cost V 7 bases and J 6 bases; bases outside gene matches: 17. CDR1 and CDR2 (germline): LNHDA, SQIVND (reference sequence). DNA for the CDR3: TGTGCCAGTATGCCTAGCGGGCCCCGAGCCTCCAGCAATGAGCAGTTCTTC. This translates into CASMPSGPRASSNEQFF.